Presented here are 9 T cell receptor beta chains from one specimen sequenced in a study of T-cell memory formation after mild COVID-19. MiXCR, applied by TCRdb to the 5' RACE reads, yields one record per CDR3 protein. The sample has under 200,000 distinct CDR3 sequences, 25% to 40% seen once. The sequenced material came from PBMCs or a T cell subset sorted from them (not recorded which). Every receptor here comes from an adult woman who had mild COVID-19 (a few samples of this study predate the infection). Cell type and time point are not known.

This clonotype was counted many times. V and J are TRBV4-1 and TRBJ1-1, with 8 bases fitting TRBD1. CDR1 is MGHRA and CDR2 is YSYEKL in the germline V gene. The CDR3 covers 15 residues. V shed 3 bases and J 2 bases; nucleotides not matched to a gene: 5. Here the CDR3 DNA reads TGCGCCAGCAGCCAGATACAGGGGGGTAACACTGAAGCTTTCTTT. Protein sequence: CASSQIQGGNTEAFF.

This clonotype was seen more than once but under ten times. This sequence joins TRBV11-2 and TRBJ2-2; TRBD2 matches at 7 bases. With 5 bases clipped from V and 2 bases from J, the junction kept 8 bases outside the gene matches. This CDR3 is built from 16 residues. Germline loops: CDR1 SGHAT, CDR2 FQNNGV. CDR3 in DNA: TGTGCCAGCAGCCCCCGAAGCGGGGTCAACACCGGGGAGCTGTTTTTT. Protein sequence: CASSPRSGVNTGELFF.

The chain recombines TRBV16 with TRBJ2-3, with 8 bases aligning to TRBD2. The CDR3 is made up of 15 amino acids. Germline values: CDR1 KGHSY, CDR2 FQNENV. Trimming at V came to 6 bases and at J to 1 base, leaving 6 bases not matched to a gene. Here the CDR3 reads CASRRLASRTDTQYF. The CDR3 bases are TGTGCCAGCAGGCGACTAGCGTCACGCACAGATACGCAGTATTTT. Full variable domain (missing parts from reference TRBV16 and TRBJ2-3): GEEVAQTPKHLVRGEGQKAKLYCAPIKGHSYVFWYQQVLKNEFKFLISFQNENVFDETGMPKERFSAKCLPNSPCSLEIQATKLEDSAVYFCASRRLASRTDTQYFGPGTRLTVL.

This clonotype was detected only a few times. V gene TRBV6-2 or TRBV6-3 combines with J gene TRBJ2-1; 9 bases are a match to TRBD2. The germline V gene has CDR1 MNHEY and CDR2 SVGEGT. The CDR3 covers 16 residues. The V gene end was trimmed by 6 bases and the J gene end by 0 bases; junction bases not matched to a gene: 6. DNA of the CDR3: TGTGCCAGCAGAATAGCGGGAGTCATCTCCTACAATGAGCAGTTCTTC. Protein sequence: CASRIAGVISYNEQFF.

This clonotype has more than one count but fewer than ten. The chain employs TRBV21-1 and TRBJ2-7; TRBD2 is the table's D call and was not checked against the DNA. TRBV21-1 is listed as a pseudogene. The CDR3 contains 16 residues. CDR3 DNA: TGTGCCAGCAGCAAAACTAGCGGGAGGGCCAAATACGAGCAGTACTTC. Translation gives CASSKTSGRAKYEQYF.

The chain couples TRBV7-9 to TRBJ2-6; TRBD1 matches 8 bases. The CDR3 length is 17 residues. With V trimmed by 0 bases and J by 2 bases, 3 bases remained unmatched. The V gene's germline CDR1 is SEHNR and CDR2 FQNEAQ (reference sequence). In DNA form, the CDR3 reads TGTGCCAGCAGCTTAGCCTCACAGGGGGCTGGGGCCAACGTCCTGACTTTC. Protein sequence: CASSLASQGAGANVLTF.

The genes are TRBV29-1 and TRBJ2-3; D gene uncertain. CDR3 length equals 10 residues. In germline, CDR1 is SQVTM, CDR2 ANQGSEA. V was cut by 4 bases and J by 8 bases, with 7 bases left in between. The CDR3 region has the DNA TGCAGCGTTGCAAACGGTACGCAGTATTTT. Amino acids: CSVANGTQYF.

CDR3 in amino acids: CASRLRAWDEQFF. The CDR3 DNA follows: TGTGCCAGCCGGCTGCGGGCATGGGATGAGCAGTTCTTC. The chain recombines TRBV6-5 with TRBJ2-1, with D perhaps TRBD2 (5 bases). The CDR3 sequence is 13 residues long. Per the germline V gene, CDR1 is MNHEY and CDR2 is SVGAGI. V gave up 8 bases and J gave up 8 bases, with 16 bases separating them.

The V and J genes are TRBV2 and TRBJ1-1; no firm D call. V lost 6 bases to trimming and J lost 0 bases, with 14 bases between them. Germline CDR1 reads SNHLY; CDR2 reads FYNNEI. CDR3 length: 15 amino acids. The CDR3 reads CASRQLRAVNTEAFF. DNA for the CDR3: TGTGCCAGCAGACAGCTCCGGGCGGTGAACACTGAAGCTTTCTTT.